One and the same sample provided the 10 T cell receptor beta chains below, sequenced in a study of beta chain features in type 1 diabetes. The isolated RNA, all of it, was reverse transcribed, so expressed TCRB transcripts were what got sequenced. TCRdb's copy holds only in-frame clones and misses some; the assay was immunoSEQ multiplex PCR. There are more than 150,000 clones in the sample; 10% to 15% occur only once, and about 0.59% lies in the top ten. Sequenced input: central memory CD4+ T cells from blood. These receptors all stem from a woman younger than 35 in good health.

The table lists this clone with a few counts. This chain connects TRBV6-5 to TRBJ1-5, with D unclear. V was pared by 7 bases and J by 0 bases, with 4 bases between. CDR1 and CDR2 from the germline V gene are MNHEY and SVGAGI. This CDR3 is 12 amino acids long. CDR3 nucleotides: TGTGCCAGCAAGAGTAGCAATCAGCCCCAGCATTTT. It yields the protein CASKSSNQPQHF.

The sample holds a few counts of this clone. V and J are TRBV29-1 and TRBJ2-1; 10 nucleotides match TRBD2. This CDR3 spans 15 amino acids. Trimming took 6 bases from V and 4 from J; bases not matched to a gene: 9. Per germline, CDR1 SQVTM and CDR2 ANQGSEA. The CDR3 here is CSVTRTSGVYNEQFF. The CDR3 DNA is TGCAGCGTCACACGGACTAGCGGAGTGTACAATGAGCAGTTCTTC.

In its sample, this clone was seen a few times. This sequence joins TRBV4-3 and TRBJ1-2; no clear D. This CDR3 contains 14 residues. V was shortened by 0 bases and J by 4 bases, with 9 bases between the two germline ends. Germline CDR1 LGHNA, CDR2 YSLEER. In nucleotides, the CDR3 is TGCGCCAGCAGCCAAGAGAATAGTCCCTATGGCTACACCTTC. This gives the protein CASSQENSPYGYTF.

V is TRBV5-6 and J is TRBJ2-5; 12 bases are shared with TRBD2. With 0 bases clipped from V and 4 bases from J, the junction kept 1 base outside the gene matches. The CDR3 has 15 amino acids. CDR1 and CDR2 (germline): SGHDT, YYEEEE. The CDR3, as DNA: TGTGCCAGCAGCTTGGTACTAGCGGGAGGAGAGACCCAGTACTTC. Translation: CASSLVLAGGETQYF.

This clone was seen only a few times. The chain links TRBV27 to TRBJ1-2; D gene ambiguous. Germline lookup yields CDR1 MNHEY and CDR2 SMNVEV (reference sequence). V dropped 3 bases and J dropped 4 bases, with 9 bases sitting between them. This CDR3 contains 13 residues. The CDR3 DNA is TGTGCCAGCAGTTTTCAGCGGTCCTATGGCTACACCTTC. Translated: CASSFQRSYGYTF.

Points on this clone: The germline gene is not matched at one end of the junction; a read error may be the cause. This chain connects TRBV29-1 to TRBJ2-1; D gene ambiguous. The CDR3 sequence is 12 residues long. Germline lookup yields CDR1 SQVTM and CDR2 ANQGSEA. The CDR3 is CSVRVSSNEQFF. DNA for the CDR3: TGCAGCGTCCGAGTGTCCTCCAATGAGCAGTTCTTC.

This clone was picked up a small number of times. The rearrangement joins TRBV2 to TRBJ2-5; 10 bases line up with TRBD1. Germline CDR1 and CDR2: SNHLY and FYNNEI. The CDR3 contains 15 residues. The V segment lost 5 bases and the J segment 3 bases; nucleotides outside the gene matches: 6. In nucleotides, the CDR3 is TGTGCCAGCAGTCGGCCCGGGACAGGGGAAGAGACCCAGTACTTC. Protein: CASSRPGTGEETQYF.

This chain joins TRBV20-1 and TRBJ1-2; weak D call: TRBD1 (6 bases). This CDR3 contains 11 residues. The germline V and J ends were trimmed by 4 bases and 8 bases, with 11 bases remaining between them. Germline values: CDR1 DFQATT, CDR2 SNEGSKA (reference sequence). CDR3 bases: TGCAGTGCTACTCAGGGGAACGGCTACACCTTC. This translates into CSATQGNGYTF.

The rearrangement joins TRBV28 to TRBJ2-3; D might be TRBD1 (6 bases). V was shortened by 9 bases and J by 8 bases, with 12 bases between the two germline ends. Germline assignment: CDR1 MDHEN and CDR2 SYDVKM. The CDR3 loop spans 11 amino acids. The CDR3 bases are TGTGCCAGTGCCACAGGGTCTACGCAGTATTTT. Protein: CASATGSTQYF.

The CDR3 sequence: CAISRDRNNEQFF. The CDR3 coding sequence is TGTGCCATCAGCCGGGACAGGAACAATGAGCAGTTCTTC. This chain links TRBV10-3 with TRBJ2-1, with 8 bases fitting TRBD1. With V trimmed by 6 bases and J by 5 bases, 3 bases remained unmatched. The CDR3 loop spans 13 amino acids. Germline CDR1 is ENHRY and CDR2 is SYGVKD.